The 22 T cell receptor beta chains below come from one sample, sequenced in a study of blood T cell repertoires in COVID-19. Profiling relied on immunoSEQ multiplex PCR, and the TCRdb table lists in-frame clones only, not all of them. The sample has about 160,000 clones, approximately 95% seen once. The specimen sequenced was peripheral blood. Every receptor here comes from a woman aged 50 to 60 with acute or convalescent COVID-19.

The genes are TRBV11-2 and TRBJ1-6; no firm D call. The V gene lost 1 base and the J gene lost 8 bases, with 12 bases spanning the gap. Germline CDR1 SGHAT, CDR2 FQNNGV. The CDR3 runs to 15 residues. The CDR3 protein is CASSLVAGSYSPLHF. DNA of the CDR3: TGTGCCAGCAGCTTAGTGGCAGGTTCCTATTCACCCCTCCACTTT.

The CDR3 protein is CASSSIGNTEAFF. CDR3 in DNA: TGTGCCAGCAGCTCCATCGGGAACACTGAAGCTTTCTTT. V and J are TRBV7-9 and TRBJ1-1, with D uncertain. CDR3 length: 13 amino acids. The germline gives CDR1 SEHNR, CDR2 FQNEAQ (reference sequence). The V end lost 4 bases, the J end lost 1 base, and 7 bases lay between the germline ends.

The chain joins TRBV7-9 to TRBJ2-7, with TRBD2 identical over 16 bases. The length of the CDR3 is 18 residues. Germline V gene sequence: CDR1 SEHNR, CDR2 FQNEAQ (reference sequence). V dropped 5 bases and J dropped 2; count of bases not matched to a gene: 9. Written as DNA, the CDR3 is TGTGCCAGCAGCCCTGCCGGGACTAGCGGGGGGGATCCCTACGAGCAGTACTTC. As protein: CASSPAGTSGGDPYEQYF.

This rearrangement joins TRBV2 to TRBJ1-4, with a possible D match to TRBD1 (6 bases). This CDR3 is 14 amino acids long. V lost 7 bases, J lost 5 bases, and 14 bases lay in between. Germline V gives CDR1 SNHLY, CDR2 FYNNEI. CDR3 amino acids: CASTQGQLNEKLFF. CDR3 coding DNA: TGTGCCAGCACCCAGGGGCAATTGAATGAAAAACTGTTTTTT.

This clone occurred once. The chain couples TRBV28 to TRBJ2-3; 8 bases align to TRBD2. V trimming: 4 bases; J trimming: 1 base; junction bases outside the gene matches: 10. Germline V lookup: CDR1 MDHEN, CDR2 SYDVKM. The CDR3 has 17 amino acids. The CDR3 loop is CASSSYSSGWGTDTQYF. The DNA for the CDR3 is TGTGCCAGCAGTTCCTATTCTAGCGGGTGGGGCACAGATACGCAGTATTTT.

This chain's CDR3 is CASSPIATRGPLNYGYTF. The CDR3, as DNA: TGTGCCAGCAGCCCCATCGCCACGCGGGGACCGCTTAACTATGGCTACACCTTC. The V gene is TRBV11-2, the J gene TRBJ1-2; D may be TRBD1 (5 bases). V lost 5 bases and J 1 base, leaving 23 bases between the germline ends. Per germline, CDR1 SGHAT and CDR2 FQNNGV. The CDR3 runs to 18 residues.

The gene calls are TRBV4-2 and TRBJ2-1, with 7 bases that match TRBD2. This CDR3 has 16 residues. CDR1 is LGHNA, CDR2 YNFKEQ, per germline. The J segment lost 10 bases and the V segment lost 3 bases, leaving 15 bases of the junction unmatched. Here the CDR3 reads CASSQRAGGVGGEQFF. DNA for the CDR3: TGTGCCAGCAGCCAGAGGGCAGGAGGGGTGGGAGGGGAGCAGTTCTTC.

The CDR3, as DNA: TGTGCCACCGGAGGACAGGCCAACGAGCAGTACTTC. It encodes CATGGQANEQYF. This sequence joins TRBV15 and TRBJ2-7; 7 bases are a match to TRBD1. The CDR3 is 12 residues long. Germline CDR1 reads LNHNV; CDR2 reads YYDKDF (reference sequence). J was trimmed by 5 bases and V by 8 bases; bases with no gene match: 6.

This clone was recorded only once. This chain links TRBV28 with TRBJ1-2; 8 positions match TRBD1. Trimming cost V 3 bases and J 4 bases; bases outside gene matches: 4. Germline V CDR1 and CDR2: MDHEN, SYDVKM. This CDR3 has 14 residues. The CDR3 protein is CASSFRQGSYGYTF. CDR3 nucleotide sequence: TGTGCCAGCAGTTTCAGACAGGGGAGCTATGGCTACACCTTC.

The rearrangement uses TRBV23-1 and TRBJ1-1; 8 bases are a match to TRBD1. TRBV23-1 is filed as an ORF, its function uncertain. The CDR3 is 13 residues long. CDR3 DNA: TGCGCTCAGACAGGACAGGGTAAACCTGAAGCTTTCTTT. Translated: CAQTGQGKPEAFF.

The V and J genes are TRBV2 and TRBJ2-1; 12 nucleotides match TRBD2. V lost 1 base and J lost 6; bases outside the gene matches: 4. The CDR3 has 16 amino acids. CDR1 SNHLY and CDR2 FYNNEI come from the germline V gene. The CDR3 loop reads CASSEEGLAGINEQFF. The CDR3 bases are TGTGCCAGCAGTGAAGAAGGACTAGCGGGAATCAATGAGCAGTTCTTC.

The chain has TRBV28 and TRBJ1-5; D is possibly TRBD1 (5 bases). V gave up 6 bases and J gave up 7 bases, with 16 bases separating them. The CDR3 consists of 14 residues. Germline V CDR1 and CDR2: MDHEN, SYDVKM. The CDR3 DNA sequence: TGTGCCAGCAGCCGGGGGGGGTCTTGGCAGCCCCAGCATTTT. As protein: CASSRGGSWQPQHF.

The chain joins TRBV7-8 to TRBJ2-3; TRBD2 aligns across 9 bases. V was pared by 2 bases and J by 6 bases, with 9 bases of the junction left unmatched. This CDR3 contains 16 residues. The germline CDR1 and CDR2 sequences are SGHVS and FQNEAQ. This CDR3 is CASSLRLAGPSDTQYF. The DNA for the CDR3 is TGTGCCAGCAGCTTACGTCTAGCGGGGCCGTCTGATACGCAGTATTTT.

This clone was observed once. The rearrangement uses TRBV19 and TRBJ2-2, with no clear D. V lost 4 bases to trimming and J lost 13 bases, with 13 bases between them. The germline gives CDR1 LNHDA, CDR2 SQIVND (reference sequence). The CDR3 has 12 residues. The CDR3 coding sequence is TGTGCCAGTAGTACGCCAGGCCGCGCGCTGTTTTTT. As protein: CASSTPGRALFF.

The rearrangement uses TRBV19 and TRBJ2-2; 8 bases fit TRBD2. J gave up 6 bases and V 5 bases, and 11 bases lay outside the gene matches. The CDR3 is 16 amino acids. CDR1 is LNHDA, CDR2 SQIVND, per germline (reference sequence). Here the CDR3 reads CASSVLFGGVAGELFF. In DNA form, the CDR3 reads TGTGCCAGTAGTGTACTGTTCGGGGGGGTCGCCGGGGAGCTGTTTTTT.

This clone was seen just once. The CDR3 DNA follows: TGTGCCAGTAGAAACTTACCGGGAGGGTGGAACACTGAAGCTTTCTTT. It translates to CASRNLPGGWNTEAFF. The chain uses TRBV19 and TRBJ1-1; D ambiguous. This CDR3 region has 16 residues. V was clipped by 6 bases and J by 1 base, with 18 bases between them. Germline loops: CDR1 LNHDA, CDR2 SQIVND (reference sequence).

The chain has TRBV19 and TRBJ1-5; D remains ambiguous. This CDR3 is 14 amino acids long. The ends were cut back, 4 bases at V and 0 bases at J, with 7 bases in the middle. Germline V lookup: CDR1 LNHDA, CDR2 SQIVND (reference sequence). CDR3 in amino acids: CASSTGNSNQPQHF. The CDR3 DNA is TGTGCCAGTAGTACAGGAAATAGCAATCAGCCCCAGCATTTT.

This chain joins TRBV19 and TRBJ1-1; D is ambiguous. V lost 3 bases and J lost 0, with 11 bases in between. This CDR3 spans 15 amino acids. The germline gives CDR1 LNHDA, CDR2 SQIVND (reference sequence). CDR3 in DNA: TGTGCCAGTAGTATTGGCCAAATAATGAACACTGAAGCTTTCTTT. This codes for CASSIGQIMNTEAFF.

V and J are TRBV19 and TRBJ1-1; D is unclear. From germline, CDR1 is LNHDA and CDR2 SQIVND (reference sequence). V gave up 4 bases and J gave up 1 base, with 10 bases separating them. The CDR3 loop spans 14 amino acids. CDR3 sequence reads: CASSNPAGNTEAFF. Here the CDR3 DNA reads TGTGCCAGTAGTAACCCCGCCGGGAACACTGAAGCTTTCTTT.

The CDR3 reads CASSLEQGRAPDGYTF. For the CDR3, the DNA is TGTGCCAGCAGCTTAGAGCAGGGGAGAGCTCCTGACGGCTACACCTTC. This chain joins TRBV7-8 and TRBJ1-2; possible D gene TRBD1, 6 bases. V dropped 1 base and J dropped 8 bases, with 20 bases sitting between them. CDR1 and CDR2 from the germline V gene are SGHVS and FQNEAQ. The CDR3 consists of 16 residues.

The V and J genes are TRBV12-3 or TRBV12-4 and TRBJ1-2; D is unresolved. This CDR3 is built from 11 residues. The V gene lost 10 bases and the J gene lost 2 bases, with 8 bases spanning the gap. CDR3 loop: CATERNYGYTF. CDR3 coding DNA: TGTGCCACTGAGCGGAACTATGGCTACACCTTC.

The rearrangement uses TRBV28 and TRBJ2-3, with 11 nucleotides matching TRBD2. J lost 2 bases, V lost 1 base, and 2 bases had no gene match. Germline assignment: CDR1 MDHEN and CDR2 SYDVKM. CDR3 length: 16 residues. Written as DNA, the CDR3 is TGTGCCAGCAGTTTATCTAGCGGGAGGACCACAGATACGCAGTATTTT. Protein product: CASSLSSGRTTDTQYF.